This entry concerns a single TCR beta chain. This CDR3 contains 18 residues. Trimming removed 0 bases at V and 0 bases at J, with 17 bases between. Germline V lookup: CDR1 MGHRA, CDR2 YSYEKL. These data belong to a study of shared clonotypes between healthy human individuals. Clones were read by immunoSEQ multiplex PCR, and TCRdb kept only the in-frame ones, dropping some. The sample records roughly 110,000 clones, 68% being singletons. This clonotype was obtained from a woman in her 30s in good health. Sequenced material: memory CD8+ T cells sorted from blood. Sample subset: CD45RO+ cells pooled with CCR7-negative TemRA cells. The chain combines TRBV4-1 with TRBJ1-1, with D unresolved. CDR3 amino acids: CASSQDNPGVVVNTEAFF. CDR3 nucleotide sequence: TGCGCCAGCAGCCAAGATAATCCTGGGGTCGTGGTGAACACTGAAGCTTTCTTT.